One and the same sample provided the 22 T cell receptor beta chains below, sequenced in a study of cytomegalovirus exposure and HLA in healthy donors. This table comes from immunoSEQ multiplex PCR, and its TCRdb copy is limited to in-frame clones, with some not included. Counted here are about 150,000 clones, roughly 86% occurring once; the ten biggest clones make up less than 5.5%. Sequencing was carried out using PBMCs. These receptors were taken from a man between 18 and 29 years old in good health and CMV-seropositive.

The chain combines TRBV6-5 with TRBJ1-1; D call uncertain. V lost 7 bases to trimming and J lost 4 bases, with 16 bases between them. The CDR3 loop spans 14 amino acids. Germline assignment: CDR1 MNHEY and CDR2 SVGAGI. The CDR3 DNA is TGTGCCAGCATCAAGGAGGAGGGATCCACTGAAGCTTTCTTT. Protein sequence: CASIKEEGSTEAFF.

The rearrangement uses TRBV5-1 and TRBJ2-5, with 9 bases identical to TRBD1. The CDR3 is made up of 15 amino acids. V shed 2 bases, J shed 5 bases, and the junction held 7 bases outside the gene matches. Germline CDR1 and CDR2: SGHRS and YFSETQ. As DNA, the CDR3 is TGCGCCAGCAGCTTCGGGTACAGGGGGCTGGAGACCCAGTACTTC. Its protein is CASSFGYRGLETQYF.

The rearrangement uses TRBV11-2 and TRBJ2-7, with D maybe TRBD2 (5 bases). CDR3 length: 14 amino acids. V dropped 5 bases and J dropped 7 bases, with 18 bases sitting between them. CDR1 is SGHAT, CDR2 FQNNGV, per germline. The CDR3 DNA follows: TGTGCCAGCAGCCCCCTTTCAGCGACGGGGGAGCAGTACTTC. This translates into CASSPLSATGEQYF.

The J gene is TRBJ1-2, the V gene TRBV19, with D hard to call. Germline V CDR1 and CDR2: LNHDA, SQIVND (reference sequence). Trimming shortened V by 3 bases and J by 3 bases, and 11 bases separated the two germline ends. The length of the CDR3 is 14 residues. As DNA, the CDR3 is TGTGCCAGTAGTATTAGCTACGGGGACTATGGCTACACCTTC. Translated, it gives CASSISYGDYGYTF.

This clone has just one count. CDR3 sequence reads: CASSPSSGGGNQPQHF. The CDR3 DNA follows: TGTGCCAGCAGCCCTTCTTCAGGGGGTGGCAATCAGCCCCAGCATTTT. J is TRBJ1-5 and V is TRBV16, with 7 bases identical to TRBD1. The V gene's germline CDR1 is KGHSY and CDR2 FQNENV. The length of the CDR3 is 16 residues. After removal of 4 bases from V and 2 bases from J, the junction contained 8 bases not matched to a gene.

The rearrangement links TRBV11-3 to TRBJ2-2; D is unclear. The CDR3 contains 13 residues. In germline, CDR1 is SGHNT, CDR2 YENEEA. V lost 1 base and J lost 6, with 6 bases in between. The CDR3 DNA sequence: TGTGCCAGCAGCTTAGTTCATGCCGGGGAGCTGTTTTTT. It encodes CASSLVHAGELFF.

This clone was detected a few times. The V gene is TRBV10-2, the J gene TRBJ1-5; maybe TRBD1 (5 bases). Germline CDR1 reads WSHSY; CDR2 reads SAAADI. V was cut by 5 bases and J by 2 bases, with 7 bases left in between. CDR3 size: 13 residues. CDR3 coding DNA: TGCGCCAGCAGTACACAGGGCAATCAGCCCCAGCATTTT. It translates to CASSTQGNQPQHF.

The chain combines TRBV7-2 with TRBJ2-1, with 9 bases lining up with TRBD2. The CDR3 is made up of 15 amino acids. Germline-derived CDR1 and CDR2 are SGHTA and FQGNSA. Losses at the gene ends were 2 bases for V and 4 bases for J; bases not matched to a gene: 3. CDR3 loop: CASSLSSGVYNEQFF. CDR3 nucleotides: TGTGCCAGCAGCTTATCTAGCGGGGTGTACAATGAGCAGTTCTTC.

The CDR3 sequence is CASSLGQEGIDQYF. Written as DNA, the CDR3 is TGTGCCAGCAGCTTGGGGCAGGAGGGTATCGATCAGTACTTC. V usage is TRBV5-4 and J usage is TRBJ2-4; the D gene is possibly TRBD2 (6 bases). The CDR3 sequence is 14 residues long. CDR1 and CDR2 from the germline V gene are SGHNT and YYREEE (reference sequence). V lost 0 bases to trimming and J lost 12 bases, with 16 bases between them.

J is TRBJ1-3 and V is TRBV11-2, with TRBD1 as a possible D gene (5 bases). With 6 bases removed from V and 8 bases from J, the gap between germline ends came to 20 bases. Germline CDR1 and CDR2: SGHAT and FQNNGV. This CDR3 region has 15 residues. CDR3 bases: TGTGCCAGCAGGATCTGGGCAGGGCAAAAAGACACCATATATTTT. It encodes CASRIWAGQKDTIYF.

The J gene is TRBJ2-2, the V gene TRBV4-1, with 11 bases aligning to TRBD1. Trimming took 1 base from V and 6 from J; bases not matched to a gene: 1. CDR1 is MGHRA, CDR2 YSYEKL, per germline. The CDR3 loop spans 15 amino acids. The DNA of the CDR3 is TGCGCCAGCAGCCAAGGGACAGGGGGCGCCGGGGAGCTGTTTTTT. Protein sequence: CASSQGTGGAGELFF.

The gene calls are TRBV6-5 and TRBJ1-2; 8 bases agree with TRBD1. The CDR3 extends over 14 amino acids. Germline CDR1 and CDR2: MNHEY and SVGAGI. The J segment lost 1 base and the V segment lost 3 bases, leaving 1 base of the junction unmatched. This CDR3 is CASSYDRGNYGYTF. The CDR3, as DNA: TGTGCCAGCAGTTATGACAGGGGTAACTATGGCTACACCTTC.

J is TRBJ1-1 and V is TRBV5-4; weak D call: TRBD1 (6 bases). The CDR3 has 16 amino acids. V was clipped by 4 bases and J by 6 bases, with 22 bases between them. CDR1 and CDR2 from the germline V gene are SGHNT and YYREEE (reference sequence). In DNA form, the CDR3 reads TGTGCCAGCAGCCTGCCCCACCTAAGGGGGAGTCCTGAAGCTTTCTTT. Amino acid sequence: CASSLPHLRGSPEAFF.

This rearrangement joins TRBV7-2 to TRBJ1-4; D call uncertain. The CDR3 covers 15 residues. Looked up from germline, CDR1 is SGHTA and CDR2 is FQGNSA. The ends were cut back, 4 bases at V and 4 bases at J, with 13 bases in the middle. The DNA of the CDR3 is TGTGCCAGCAGCTCCCGAATTATGAGTAATGAAAAACTGTTTTTT. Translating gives CASSSRIMSNEKLFF.

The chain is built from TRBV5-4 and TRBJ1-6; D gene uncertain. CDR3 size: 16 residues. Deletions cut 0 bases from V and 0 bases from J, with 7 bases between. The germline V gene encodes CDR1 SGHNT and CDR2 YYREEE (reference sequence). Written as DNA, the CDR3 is TGTGCCAGCAGCTTGGGTGCGGACTCCTATAATTCACCCCTCCACTTT. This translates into CASSLGADSYNSPLHF.

The CDR3 nucleotides read TGTGCCAGCAGCAACGAGGTGTACACTGAAGCTTTCTTT. Translated, it gives CASSNEVYTEAFF. V and J are TRBV6-5 and TRBJ1-1; D is ambiguous. The CDR3 runs to 13 residues. Trimming took off 6 bases at V and 3 bases at J, with 11 bases between the two ends. Germline CDR1 is MNHEY and CDR2 is SVGAGI.

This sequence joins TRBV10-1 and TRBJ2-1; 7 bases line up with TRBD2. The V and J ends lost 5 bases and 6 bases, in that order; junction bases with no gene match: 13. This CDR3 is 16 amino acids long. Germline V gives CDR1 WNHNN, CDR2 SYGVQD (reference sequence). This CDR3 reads CASSTNEGGSLNEQFF. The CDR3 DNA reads TGCGCCAGCAGTACAAACGAAGGCGGGAGTCTCAATGAGCAGTTCTTC.

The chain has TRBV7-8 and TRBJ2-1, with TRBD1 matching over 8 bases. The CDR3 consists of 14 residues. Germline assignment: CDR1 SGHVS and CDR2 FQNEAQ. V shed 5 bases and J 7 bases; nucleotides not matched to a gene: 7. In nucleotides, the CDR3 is TGTGCCAGCAGCACCGGGACAGGTAGGAATGAGCAGTTCTTC. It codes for CASSTGTGRNEQFF.

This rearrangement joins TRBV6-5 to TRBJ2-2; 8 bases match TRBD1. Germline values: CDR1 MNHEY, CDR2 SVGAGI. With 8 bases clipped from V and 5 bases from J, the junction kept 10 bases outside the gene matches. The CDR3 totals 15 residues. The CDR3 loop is CASQSSRGQTGELFF. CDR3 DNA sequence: TGTGCCAGCCAATCCTCCAGGGGGCAAACCGGGGAGCTGTTTTTT.

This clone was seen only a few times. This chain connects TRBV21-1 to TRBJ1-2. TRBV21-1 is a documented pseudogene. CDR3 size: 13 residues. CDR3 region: CASSKGGGHGYTF. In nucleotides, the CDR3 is TGTGCCAGCAGCAAAGGGGGAGGGCATGGCTACACCTTC.

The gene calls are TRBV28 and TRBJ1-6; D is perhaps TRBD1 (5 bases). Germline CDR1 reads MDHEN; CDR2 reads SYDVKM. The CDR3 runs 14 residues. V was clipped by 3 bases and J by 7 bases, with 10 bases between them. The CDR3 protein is CASSFRRANSPLHF. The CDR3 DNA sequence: TGTGCCAGCAGTTTCCGCAGGGCAAATTCACCCCTCCACTTT. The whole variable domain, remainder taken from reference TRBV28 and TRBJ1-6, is DVKVTQSSRYLVKRTGEKVFLECVQDMDHENMFWYRQDPGLGLRLIYFSYDVKMKEKGDIPEGYSVSREKKERFSLILESASTNQTSMYLCASSFRRANSPLHFGNGTRLTVT.

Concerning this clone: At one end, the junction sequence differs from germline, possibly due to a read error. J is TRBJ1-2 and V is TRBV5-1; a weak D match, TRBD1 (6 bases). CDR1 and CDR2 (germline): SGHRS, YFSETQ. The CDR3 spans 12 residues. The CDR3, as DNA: TGCGCCAGCAGGTTGGACAGTTATGGCTACACCTTC. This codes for CASRLDSYGYTF.